This entry lists 9 T cell receptor beta chains sequenced from one sample in a study of T cells expressing NK-cell markers. TCRdb reworked the 5' RACE reads into one entry per CDR3 protein, no DNA. In total, the table holds some 440,000 distinct CDR3 sequences. Sequencing was carried out using blood T cells: a sorted CD56 or NKG2C T cell subset, CD4+ or CD8+ T cells, or bulk PBMC T cells (not recorded which). All receptors come from a woman aged 45-60 years in good health.

This chain uses TRBV6-6 with TRBJ1-1; TCRdb lists TRBD1, though no DNA is available to test this call. The CDR3 runs to 15 residues. Germline CDR1 and CDR2: MNHNY and SVGAGI (reference sequence). The CDR3 sequence: CASSLNGQQNTEAFF.

The V gene is TRBV2, the J gene TRBJ2-4. CDR3 length equals 14 residues. CDR1 and CDR2 (germline): SNHLY, FYNNEI. The CDR3 sequence: CASSEERVVNIQYF.

This chain links TRBV10-2 with TRBJ2-3; TCRdb lists TRBD2, though no DNA is available to test this call. The CDR3 is made up of 17 amino acids. Looked up from germline, CDR1 is WSHSY and CDR2 is SAAADI. The CDR3 reads CASSGSGSRGFTDTQYF.

J is TRBJ2-1 and V is TRBV7-9. Looked up from germline, CDR1 is SEHNR and CDR2 is FQNEAQ (reference sequence). The CDR3 consists of 12 residues. The CDR3 here is CASSRLMNEQFF. The full variable domain, in which reference TRBV7-9 and TRBJ2-1 provide the parts outside the CDR3, is DTGVSQNPRHKITKRGQNVTFRCDPISEHNRLYWYRQTLGQGPEFLTYFQNEAQLEKSRLLSDRFSAERPKGSFSTLEIQRTEQGDSAMYLCASSRLMNEQFFGPGTRLTVL.

The chain links TRBV24-1 to TRBJ2-3. Germline CDR1 and CDR2: KGHDR and SFDVKD. The CDR3 is 15 amino acids. CDR3 sequence: CATSDSKFTTDTQYF.

This rearrangement joins TRBV11-2 to TRBJ2-3; TCRdb calls TRBD2, which cannot be checked without DNA. The CDR3 is 17 amino acids. The germline V gene has CDR1 SGHAT and CDR2 FQNNGV. The CDR3 loop reads CASSLGLAGDTTDTQYF.

The V and J genes are TRBV4-1 and TRBJ2-6; checking the TCRdb D call of TRBD1 is not possible without DNA. The CDR3 sequence is 20 residues long. Per germline, CDR1 MGHRA and CDR2 YSYEKL. Here the CDR3 reads CASSQVSQGATLAGANVLTF.

The chain couples TRBV20-1 to TRBJ1-5; TCRdb selects TRBD1, and the lack of DNA leaves this call unchecked. Germline loops: CDR1 DFQATT, CDR2 SNEGSKA (reference sequence). The CDR3 loop spans 16 amino acids. CDR3 sequence: CSARDTGGRINQPQHF.

This rearrangement joins TRBV20-1 to TRBJ1-2. The CDR3 is made up of 12 amino acids. Germline V gene data show CDR1 as DFQATT and CDR2 as SNEGSKA (reference sequence). CDR3 amino acids: CSALDLPYGYTF.